The 11 T cell receptor beta chains presented below share a single source sample, sequenced in a study of early T cells in non-severe SARS-CoV-2 infection. One entry per CDR3 protein, called by TCRdb with MiXCR from the 5' RACE reads. The table has over 80,000 distinct CDR3 sequences, 11% to 15% seen once. The sequenced material came from whole blood. These receptors were taken from an adult who was a healthcare worker with PCR-confirmed SARS-CoV-2 infection or an uninfected control (not recorded which).

This clonotype was detected a few times. The J gene is TRBJ2-1, the V gene TRBV20-1; TRBD2 matches at 12 bases. Losses at the gene ends were 6 bases for V and 4 bases for J; bases not matched to a gene: 4. This CDR3 has 14 amino acids. In germline, CDR1 is DFQATT, CDR2 SNEGSKA (reference sequence). DNA of the CDR3: TGCAGTGCCAGACTAGCGGGGGATTACAATGAGCAGTTCTTC. It translates to CSARLAGDYNEQFF.

This chain joins TRBV7-2 and TRBJ2-5; unclear D gene. This CDR3 contains 13 residues. The germline V and J ends were trimmed by 5 bases and 2 bases, with 9 bases remaining between them. Germline lookup yields CDR1 SGHTA and CDR2 FQGNSA. The CDR3 DNA follows: TGTGCCAGCAGCCGCTCCTCACAAGAGACCCAGTACTTC. Protein product: CASSRSSQETQYF.

This clonotype is judged medium-sized. The rearrangement uses TRBV4-3 and TRBJ1-1; tentative D call: TRBD1 (6 bases). Between the trimmed V and J ends, which lost 4 bases and 6 bases, there was a span of 18 bases. This CDR3 comprises 15 residues. Germline CDR1 and CDR2: LGHNA and YSLEER. Here the CDR3 reads CASSPSGDLTAEAFF. The CDR3 region has the DNA TGCGCCAGCAGCCCTTCAGGGGATTTAACCGCTGAAGCTTTCTTT.

This clonotype was seen many times. CDR3 nucleotides: TGTGCCAGCAGTGACAGGGGAAATAATTCACCCCTCCACTTT. Translation: CASSDRGNNSPLHF. The V and J genes are TRBV6-1 and TRBJ1-6; D may be TRBD1 (6 bases). V was trimmed by 3 bases and J by 5 bases, leaving 8 bases between them. The CDR3 is 14 amino acids. Germline values: CDR1 MNHNS, CDR2 SASEGT.

This clonotype has at least ten counts. The chain links TRBV27 to TRBJ1-1; a weak D match, TRBD1 (5 bases). Trimming took 3 bases from V and 0 from J, leaving 8 bases between them. Germline V gene lookup returns CDR1 MNHEY and CDR2 SMNVEV (reference sequence). The CDR3 totals 14 residues. The DNA of the CDR3 is TGTGCCAGCAGTTTCAACAGGCTGAACACTGAAGCTTTCTTT. Translation gives CASSFNRLNTEAFF.

The rearrangement links TRBV21-1 to TRBJ1-2; TRBD1 is taken as the D call from the table, unchecked against the DNA. TRBV21-1 is a listed pseudogene. This CDR3 comprises 13 residues. The CDR3 reads CASGLRGPYGYTF. The CDR3 DNA reads TGTGCCAGCGGACTCCGGGGTCCCTATGGCTACACCTTC.

V is TRBV6-5 and J is TRBJ2-5, with D maybe TRBD1 (7 bases). The CDR3 is made up of 14 amino acids. Germline V gene sequence: CDR1 MNHEY, CDR2 SVGAGI. Trimming removed 4 bases from V and 4 bases from J, with 13 bases in between. In DNA, the CDR3 is TGTGCCAGCAGTTTCCCAGGGGGAGGAGAGACCCAGTACTTC. Translation: CASSFPGGGETQYF.

This clonotype was seen ten or more times. J is TRBJ1-6 and V is TRBV5-1; TRBD1 is a possible D gene (5 bases). CDR1 and CDR2 from the germline V gene are SGHRS and YFSETQ. V lost 4 bases to trimming and J lost 0 bases, with 8 bases between them. CDR3 size: 15 residues. The CDR3 sequence: CASSLGVSYNSPLHF. DNA for the CDR3: TGCGCCAGCAGCCTGGGGGTCTCCTATAATTCACCCCTCCACTTT. Full variable domain (outside the CDR3, taken from reference TRBV5-1 and TRBJ1-6): KAGVTQTPRYLIKTRGQQVTLSCSPISGHRSVSWYQQTPGQGLQFLFEYFSETQRNKGNFPGRFSGRQFSNSRSEMNVSTLELGDSALYLCASSLGVSYNSPLHFGNGTRLTVT.

The V call is TRBV7-2, the J call TRBJ2-1; no clear D. Germline CDR1 and CDR2: SGHTA and FQGNSA. Trimming shortened V by 8 bases and J by 5 bases, and 10 bases separated the two germline ends. The CDR3 is 12 amino acids. The CDR3 sequence: CASQPQNNEQFF. The CDR3 DNA reads TGTGCCAGCCAACCGCAGAACAATGAGCAGTTCTTC.

This clonotype was counted at least ten times. This sequence joins TRBV7-9 and TRBJ1-3; a weak D match, TRBD1 (5 bases). V lost 6 bases and J 0 bases, leaving 12 bases between the germline ends. Germline assignment: CDR1 SEHNR and CDR2 FQNEAQ (reference sequence). This CDR3 has 15 residues. The CDR3 here is CASSWDLLSGNTIYF. CDR3 in DNA: TGTGCCAGCAGTTGGGACCTGCTCTCTGGAAACACCATATATTTT. The complete variable domain, with remaining parts taken from reference TRBV7-9 and TRBJ1-3, reads DTGVSQNPRHKITKRGQNVTFRCDPISEHNRLYWYRQTLGQGPEFLTYFQNEAQLEKSRLLSDRFSAERPKGSFSTLEIQRTEQGDSAMYLCASSWDLLSGNTIYFGEGSWLTVV.

There are a few counts of this clonotype. V is TRBV7-8 and J is TRBJ2-7; TRBD2 matches 8 bases. Germline assignment: CDR1 SGHVS and CDR2 FQNEAQ. The length of the CDR3 is 14 residues. J lost 5 bases, V lost 5 bases, and 8 bases had no gene match. In nucleotides, the CDR3 is TGTGCCAGCAGCCCCCTGGGAGCGGGGGACGAGCAGTACTTC. This encodes CASSPLGAGDEQYF.